A single T cell receptor beta chain is shown here with its context. This clonotype came up a few times. What antigen it recognizes has not been identified. Per-nucleotide qualities are absent, and no much larger clonotype sits a single base away. Library preparation employed PCR. Sequencing was carried out with an Illumina MiSeq. The public reads were quality trimmed at Q25 with fastp and then assembled into clones with MiXCR by TCRdb, keeping productive beta chains. All rows with the same CDR3 protein become a single entry with the most common DNA and genes. For this sample there are 15,000 to 20,000 distinct CDR3 sequences; approximately 32% appear just once. The top ten clonotypes cover around 1.5% of the sample. This sample was taken from a study of regulatory and conventional T cells in breast cancer (dated by TCRdb to the mid-2010s). A distance of 9 bases separates the germline ends of V and J, which lose 1 base and 5 bases respectively. The CDR3, cysteine through phenylalanine, is 13 amino acids long. Kept here is only the CDR3 DNA, which spans 39 bases and is read in frame from base 1. From a lookup of the germline V gene, CDR1 and CDR2 are SGHRS and YFSETQ.

The sample was conventional T cells from blood. This receptor was obtained from a female donor in good health. This receptor chain uses TRBV5-1 and TRBJ2-5; the D gene is perhaps TRBD2, on 5 matching bases. The nucleotide sequence reads as follows: TGCGCCAGCAGCTTGACTAGGAAGGAGACCCAGTACTTC. The resulting protein is CASSLTRKETQYF. The CDR3 plus the reference TRBV5-1 and TRBJ2-5 genes for the other parts give the full variable domain: KAGVTQTPRYLIKTRGQQVTLSCSPISGHRSVSWYQQTPGQGLQFLFEYFSETQRNKGNFPGRFSGRQFSNSRSEMNVSTLELGDSALYLCASSLTRKETQYFGPGTRLLVL.